This note documents a single TCR beta chain sequence. The sample originates from a study of glioma-infiltrating T cells after dendritic cell vaccination. At the level of the study: Patients had newly diagnosed or recurrent glioblastoma and received dendritic cell vaccines. Monocyte-derived dendritic cells, cultured 7 to 8 days with IL-4 and GM-CSF, were pulsed with autologous tumor lysate.

Only in-frame clones appear in the TCRdb table, and some are missing; sequencing was by immunoSEQ multiplex PCR. The sample consists of around 100,000 clones, about four fifths of them appearing once. Per germline, CDR1 SGHTS and CDR2 YDEGEE. The CDR3 has 15 amino acids. The trim removed 4 bases at V and 5 bases at J, leaving 9 bases unmatched. This chain uses TRBV5-8 with TRBJ2-7, with 10 bases that match TRBD1. This TCR was recovered from a human donor with glioblastoma. Material: blood, obtained before dendritic cell vaccination. The CDR3, as DNA: TGTGCCAGCAGCCCGAGTCCCGGGACAGGGGACGAGCAGTACTTC. It is translated as CASSPSPGTGDEQYF.